These T cell receptor beta chains were read from a single sample in a study of cytomegalovirus exposure and HLA in healthy donors. The data were produced by immunoSEQ multiplex PCR, yet TCRdb's version contains in-frame clones alone and is incomplete. The sample consists of 150,000 to 200,000 clones, 80% of them appearing once. Sequencing was carried out using PBMCs. The receptors derive from a woman in her twenties or thirties in good health and CMV-seronegative. The CDR3 runs from the conserved cysteine through the conserved F or W.

>TRBV4-1|TRBJ1-5
CASSQLGLGTPPEPQHF
>TRBV4-2|TRBJ2-1
CASSQEPGAYNEQFF
>TRBV27|TRBJ1-5
CASSLGRGQPQHF
>TRBV10-2|TRBJ2-5
CASRHSGGKGETQYF
>TRBV11-2|TRBJ1-6
CASSLGAATNSPLHF
>TRBV30|TRBJ1-2
CAWMGGSYGYTF
>TRBV21-1|TRBJ1-2
CASSESGGLGYTF
>TRBV5-1|TRBJ2-5
CASSLGLTGTSGGETQYF
>TRBV5-1|TRBJ2-2
CASAGGVTGELFF
>TRBV5-1|TRBJ2-2
CASSNSAGVAGELFF
>TRBV5-6|TRBJ1-1
CASSRGTGWILGDTEAFF
>TRBV9|TRBJ2-7
CASSVGGGTHEQYF
>TRBV7-2|TRBJ1-5
CASSFIRGQPQHF
>TRBV4-1|TRBJ1-2
CASSQDLAGYTF
>TRBV28|TRBJ1-1
CASSLFDRGGAFF
>TRBV29-1|TRBJ2-7
CSVETTTSGGAYEQYF
>TRBV5-1|TRBJ1-5
CASSLDGNSNQPQHF
>TRBV5-1|TRBJ2-3
CASSVLPDNTDTQYF
>TRBV19|TRBJ2-1
CASSMDSLTYNEQFF
>TRBV21-1|TRBJ1-4
CASSKLSEGLNATNEKLFF
>TRBV15|TRBJ2-7
CATSRDQLSGGQGAGEQYF
>TRBV2|TRBJ1-2
CASSGGSRDSGYTF
>TRBV7-3|TRBJ1-2
CASSLGEGAYGYTF
>TRBV9|TRBJ1-3
CASSVGAVSGNTIYF
>TRBV14|TRBJ1-5
CASSQDLGGKQPQHF
>TRBV7-8|TRBJ2-7
CASSPALESVPYEQYF
>TRBV5-4|TRBJ2-1
CASSFGGRGANNEQFF
>TRBV5-1|TRBJ1-1
CASSLVLQDKNTEAFF
>TRBV18|TRBJ1-1
CASSPRTGGNTEAFF
>TRBV6-5|TRBJ2-1
CASSLAGEHNEQFF
>TRBV1|TRBJ2-5
CTSSPTPTSGDQETQYF
>TRBV11-2|TRBJ2-4
CASSLERNIQYF
>TRBV6-1|TRBJ2-7
CAATLDTGSPYEQYF
>TRBV7-9|TRBJ1-1
CASRRTGTGGSFTEAFF
>TRBV30|TRBJ2-2
CAWSVPSRANTGELFF
>TRBV7-8|TRBJ2-1
CASSEKRISYNEQFF
>TRBV16|TRBJ1-2
CASSHPDRDYGYTF
>TRBV7-2|TRBJ2-7
CASSPSSYEQYF
>TRBV30|TRBJ1-2
CAWSSDRLYGYTF
>TRBV12-1|TRBJ2-3
CASSLDYTQYF
>TRBV7-2|TRBJ1-2
CASSSGDRIYYGYTF
>TRBV11-2|TRBJ1-1
CASSFAVNTEAFF
>TRBV7-3|TRBJ1-6
CASSLDRARNSPLHF
>TRBV30|TRBJ1-2
CAWTGSLTFYGYTF
>TRBV6-5|TRBJ1-2
CASSFRQGLYGYTF
>TRBV7-8|TRBJ1-1
CASSSLGGGTEAFF